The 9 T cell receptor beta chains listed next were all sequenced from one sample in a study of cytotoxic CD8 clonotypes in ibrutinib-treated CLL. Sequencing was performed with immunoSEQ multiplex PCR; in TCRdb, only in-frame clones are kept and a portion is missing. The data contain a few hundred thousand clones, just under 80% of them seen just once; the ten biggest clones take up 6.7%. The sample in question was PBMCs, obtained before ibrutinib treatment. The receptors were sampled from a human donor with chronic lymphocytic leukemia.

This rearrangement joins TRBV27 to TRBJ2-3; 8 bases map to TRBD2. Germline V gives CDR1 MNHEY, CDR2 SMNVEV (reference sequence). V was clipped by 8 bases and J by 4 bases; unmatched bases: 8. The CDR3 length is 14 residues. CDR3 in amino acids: CASGRLALADTQYF. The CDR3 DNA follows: TGTGCCAGCGGTAGACTAGCGCTCGCAGATACGCAGTATTTT.

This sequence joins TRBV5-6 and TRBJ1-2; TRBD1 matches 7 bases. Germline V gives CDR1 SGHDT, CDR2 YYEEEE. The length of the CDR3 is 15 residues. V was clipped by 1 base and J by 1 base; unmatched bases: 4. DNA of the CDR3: TGTGCCAGCAGCTTGTGGGACAGAATTAACTATGGCTACACCTTC. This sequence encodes CASSLWDRINYGYTF.

The CDR3 DNA is TGTGCCATCAAGATATCAGACAGCTCCTACGAGCAGTACTTC. Its protein product is CAIKISDSSYEQYF. The chain carries TRBV10-3 and TRBJ2-7; a possible D gene is TRBD1 (5 bases). This CDR3 has 14 residues. Germline lookup yields CDR1 ENHRY and CDR2 SYGVKD. V was clipped by 7 bases and J by 0 bases, with 13 bases between them.

Here the CDR3 reads CASSLQAGRQGQPQHF. DNA for the CDR3: TGTGCCAGCAGCTTGCAGGCCGGCCGGCAAGGACAGCCCCAGCATTTT. J is TRBJ1-5 and V is TRBV5-6; D is ambiguous. The germline V gene has CDR1 SGHDT and CDR2 YYEEEE. This CDR3 contains 16 residues. Between the trimmed V and J ends, which lost 1 base and 7 bases, there was a span of 18 bases.

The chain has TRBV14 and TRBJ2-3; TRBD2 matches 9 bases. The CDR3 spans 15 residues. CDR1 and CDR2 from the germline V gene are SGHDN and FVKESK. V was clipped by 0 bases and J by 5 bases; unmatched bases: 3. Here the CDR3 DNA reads TGTGCCAGCAGCCAAGATATTAGCGGGGGAGATACGCAGTATTTT. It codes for CASSQDISGGDTQYF.

The CDR3 reads CASRDNLNTEAFF. The CDR3 nucleotides are TGTGCCAGTAGAGACAACTTGAACACTGAAGCTTTCTTT. The chain couples TRBV19 to TRBJ1-1; D unresolved. Trimming took 6 bases from V and 0 from J, leaving 8 bases between them. Germline V gene lookup returns CDR1 LNHDA and CDR2 SQIVND (reference sequence). The CDR3 runs to 13 residues.

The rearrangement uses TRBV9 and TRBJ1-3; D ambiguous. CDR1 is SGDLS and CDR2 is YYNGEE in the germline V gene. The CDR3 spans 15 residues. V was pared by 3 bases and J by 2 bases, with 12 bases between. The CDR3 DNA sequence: TGTGCCAGCAGCGGAAGGGTACCCACTGGAAACACCATATATTTT. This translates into CASSGRVPTGNTIYF.

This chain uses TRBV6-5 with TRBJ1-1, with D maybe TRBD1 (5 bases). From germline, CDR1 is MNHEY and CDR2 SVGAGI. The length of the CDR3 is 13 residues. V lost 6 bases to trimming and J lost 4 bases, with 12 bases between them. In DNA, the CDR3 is TGTGCCAGCAGGGGGGGGTGGGCCACTGAAGCTTTCTTT. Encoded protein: CASRGGWATEAFF.

This chain's CDR3 is CASSLVAGGADGYTF. CDR3 bases: TGTGCCAGCAGCTTAGTGGCAGGGGGCGCTGATGGCTACACCTTC. This sequence joins TRBV7-2 and TRBJ1-2; 8 bases agree with TRBD1. V dropped 1 base and J dropped 6; count of bases not matched to a gene: 7. Germline values: CDR1 SGHTA, CDR2 FQGNSA. CDR3 length: 15 amino acids.